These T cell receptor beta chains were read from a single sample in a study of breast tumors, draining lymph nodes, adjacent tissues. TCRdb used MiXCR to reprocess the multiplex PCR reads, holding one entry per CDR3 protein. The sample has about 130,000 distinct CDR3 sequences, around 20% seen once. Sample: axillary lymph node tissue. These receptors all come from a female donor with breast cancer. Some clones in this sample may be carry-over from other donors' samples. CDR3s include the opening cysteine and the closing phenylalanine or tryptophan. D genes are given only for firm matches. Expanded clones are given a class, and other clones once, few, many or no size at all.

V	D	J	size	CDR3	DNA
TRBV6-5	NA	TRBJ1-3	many	CASSYDAFSGNTIYF	TGTGCCAGCAGTTACGACGCGTTCTCTGGAAACACCATATATTTT
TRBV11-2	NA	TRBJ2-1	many	CASAGTALLNEQFF	TGTGCCAGCGCCGGGACGGCCCTTTTGAATGAGCAGTTCTTC
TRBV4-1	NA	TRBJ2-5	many	CASSQPGQYQETQYF	TGCGCCAGCAGCCAACCGGGCCAGTACCAAGAGACCCAGTACTTC
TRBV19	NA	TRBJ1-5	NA	CASSTFNQPQHF	TGTGCCAGTAGCACCTTCAATCAGCCCCAGCATTTT
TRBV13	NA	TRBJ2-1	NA	CACSLGPDNEQFF	TGTGCCTGCAGCTTAGGACCTGACAATGAGCAGTTCTTC
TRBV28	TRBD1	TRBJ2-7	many	CASSKTSTGIYEQYF	TGTGCCAGCAGCAAGACCTCGACAGGGATCTACGAGCAGTACTTC
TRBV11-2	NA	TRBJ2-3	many	CASTRGLDTDTQYF	TGTGCCAGCACCCGGGGACTTGACACAGATACGCAGTATTTT
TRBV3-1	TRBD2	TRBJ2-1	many	CASSRGAGGRNEQFF	TGTGCCAGCAGTCGCGGAGCGGGAGGGAGGAATGAGCAGTTCTTC
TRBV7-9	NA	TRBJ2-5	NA	CASSLGFGAETQHF	TGTGCCAGCAGCTTAGGATTCGGGGCGGAGACCCAACACTTC
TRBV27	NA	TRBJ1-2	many	CASSPRDRPLYGYTF	TGTGCCAGCAGTCCCCGGGACCGTCCTCTCTATGGCTACACCTTC
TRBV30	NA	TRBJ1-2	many	CATSNYGYTF	TGTGCCACCTCTAACTATGGCTACACCTTC
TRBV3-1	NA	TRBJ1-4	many	CASSKSADFNEKLFF	TGTGCCAGCAGCAAAAGCGCGGACTTCAATGAAAAACTGTTTTTT
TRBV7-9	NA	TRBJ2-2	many	CASSSPYSGELFF	TGTGCCAGCAGCTCCCCCTATAGCGGGGAGCTGTTTTTT
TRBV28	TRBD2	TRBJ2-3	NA	CASSFQRESDTQCF	TGTGCCAGCAGCTTCCAGCGGGAGTCAGATACGCAGTGTTTT
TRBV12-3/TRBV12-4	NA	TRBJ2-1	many	CASSFGTNEQFF	TGTGCCAGCAGTTTCGGGACCAATGAGCAGTTCTTC
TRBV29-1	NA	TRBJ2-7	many	CSVNYLGPEQYF	TGCAGCGTCAACTACTTAGGGCCCGAGCAGTACTTC
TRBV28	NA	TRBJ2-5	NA	CASSAPGLAPRETQYF	TGTGCCAGCAGTGCTCCGGGACTCGCCCCGCGGGAGACCCAGTACTTC
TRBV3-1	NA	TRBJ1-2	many	CASSQDGNYGYTF	TGTGCCAGCAGCCAAGACGGTAACTATGGCTACACCTTC
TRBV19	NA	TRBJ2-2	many	CASSIMDILNTGELFF	TGTGCCAGTAGTATAATGGACATACTGAACACCGGGGAGCTGTTTTTT
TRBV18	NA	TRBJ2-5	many	CASSLRQAQETQYF	TGTGCCAGCTCACTACGACAGGCCCAAGAGACCCAGTACTTC
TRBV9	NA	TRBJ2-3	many	CASSAGLSLSTDTQYF	TGTGCCAGCAGCGCAGGGCTTTCGCTGAGCACAGATACGCAGTATTTT
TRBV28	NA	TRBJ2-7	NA	CASSQGTSHEQYF	TGTGCTAGCAGCCAAGGGACATCCCACGAGCAGTACTTC
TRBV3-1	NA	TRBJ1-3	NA	CASSRELPGSTIYF	TGTGCCAGCAGCCGAGAGCTCCCAGGGAGCACCATATATTTT
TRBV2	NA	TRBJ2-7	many	CASSRDFSIYEQYF	TGTGCCAGCAGTCGGGACTTCTCTATCTACGAGCAGTACTTC
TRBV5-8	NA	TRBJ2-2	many	CASSFPLTGLTGELFF	TGTGCCAGCAGCTTCCCCTTGACAGGCCTCACCGGGGAGCTGTTTTTT
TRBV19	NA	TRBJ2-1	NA	CASSIALDSYNEQFF	TGTGCCAGTAGTATAGCTTTAGACTCCTACAATGAGCAGTTCTTC
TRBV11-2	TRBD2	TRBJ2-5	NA	CASSLLSGSSGETQYF	TGTGCCAGCAGCTTACTTAGTGGGAGTAGCGGGGAGACCCAGTACTTC
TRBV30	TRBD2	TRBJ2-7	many	CAWTPGGGGEQYF	TGTGCCTGGACCCCCGGTGGGGGGGGTGAGCAGTACTTC
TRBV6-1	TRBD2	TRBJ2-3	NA	CASLLAGGSTDTQYF	TGTGCCAGCCTGCTAGCGGGAGGGAGCACAGATACGCAGTATTTT
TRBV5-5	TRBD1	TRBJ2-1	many	CASTRTGTFYNEQFF	TGTGCCAGCACCAGGACAGGGACGTTCTACAATGAGCAGTTCTTC
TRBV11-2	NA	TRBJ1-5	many	CASSLGPFRQPQHF	TGTGCCAGCAGCTTAGGTCCGTTTCGACAGCCCCAGCATTTT
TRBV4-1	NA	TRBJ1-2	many	CASSERTAANYGYTF	TGCGCCAGCAGCGAGCGGACAGCAGCTAACTATGGCTACACCTTC
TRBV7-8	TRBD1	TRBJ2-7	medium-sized	CASSLAGTAYYEQYF	TGTGCCAGCAGCTTAGCCGGGACAGCTTACTACGAGCAGTACTTC
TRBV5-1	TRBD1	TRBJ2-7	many	CASSLRTGGEQYF	TGCGCCAGCAGCCTCCGGACAGGGGGCGAGCAGTACTTC
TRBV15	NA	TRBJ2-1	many	CATSRDPAAYNEQFF	TGTGCCACCAGCAGAGACCCCGCAGCCTACAATGAGCAGTTCTTC
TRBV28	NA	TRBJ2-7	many	CASSTGTTYEQYF	TGTGCCAGCAGTACCGGGACCACCTACGAGCAGTACTTC
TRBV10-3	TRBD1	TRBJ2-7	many	CAGGTGSSYEQYF	TGTGCCGGCGGGACAGGTAGCTCCTACGAGCAGTACTTC
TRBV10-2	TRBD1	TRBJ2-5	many	CASSESRTGQETQYF	TGCGCCAGCAGTGAGTCTCGGACAGGGCAAGAGACCCAGTACTTC
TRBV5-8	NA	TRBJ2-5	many	CASNLEQGQETQYF	TGTGCCAGCAATCTGGAACAGGGTCAAGAGACCCAGTACTTC
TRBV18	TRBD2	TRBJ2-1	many	CASSGAAGVYEQFF	TGTGCCAGCTCCGGCGCGGCGGGAGTTTATGAGCAGTTCTTC
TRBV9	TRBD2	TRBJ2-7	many	CASSVVLAGGEQYF	TGTGCCAGCAGCGTAGTACTAGCGGGAGGCGAGCAGTACTTC
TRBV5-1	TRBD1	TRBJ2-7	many	CASSLAGTGAEQYF	TGCGCCAGCAGCTTGGCCGGGACAGGGGCCGAGCAGTACTTC
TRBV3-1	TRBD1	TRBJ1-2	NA	CASSQDSGGLNYGYTF	TGTGCCAGCAGCCAAGATTCAGGGGGGTTAAACTATGGCTACACCTTC
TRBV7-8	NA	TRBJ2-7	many	CASSPTWGGEGSEQYF	TGTGCCAGCAGCCCCACATGGGGAGGCGAGGGCTCCGAGCAGTACTTC
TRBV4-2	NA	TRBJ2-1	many	CASSQDRRGRIEQFF	TGTGCCAGCAGCCAAGATCGACGGGGACGGATTGAGCAGTTCTTC